The rows below give T cell receptor beta chains drawn from one sample of a study of circulating CD8 cells and anti-PD-1 response in melanoma. MiXCR, applied by TCRdb to the reads, yields one record per CDR3 protein. The sample has 2,000 or so distinct CDR3 sequences, 7.4% seen once; the top ten hold about 7.7%. The sequenced sample was CD8+ T cells from PBMCs, obtained at baseline or after one month of anti-PD-1 therapy (not recorded which). Receptors were obtained from a human donor with melanoma. Each CDR3 is given with its conserved first and last residue. The order of the fields is CDR3 protein, CDR3 DNA, V gene, J gene, D gene, clone size. D genes are given only for firm matches. Size is stated for part of the rows, as once, few or many counts, or as a class when the clone is expanded.

CDR3: CASSLEVAGGTQYF
DNA: TGTGCCAGCAGTTTAGAAGTAGCGGGGGGTACGCAGTATTTT
V: TRBV28
J: TRBJ2-3
D: TRBD2
size: medium-sized

CDR3: CASTMGQGAGTEAFF
DNA: TGTGCCAGCACCATGGGACAGGGGGCAGGGACTGAAGCTTTCTTT
V: TRBV27
J: TRBJ1-1
D: TRBD1
size: few

CDR3: CASSQDGAHTSTDTQYF
DNA: TGCGCCAGCAGCCAAGATGGGGCCCACACTAGCACAGATACGCAGTATTTT
V: TRBV4-1
J: TRBJ2-3
D: .
size: medium-sized

CDR3: CSASLAGVEQYF
DNA: TGCAGTGCTAGTCTGGCAGGGGTTGAGCAGTACTTC
V: TRBV20-1
J: TRBJ2-7
D: .
size: medium-sized

CDR3: CASSDGYGYTF
DNA: TGTGCCAGCAGTGACGGCTATGGCTACACCTTC
V: TRBV25-1
J: TRBJ1-2
D: .
size: medium-sized

CDR3: CSVETNTEAFF
DNA: TGCAGCGTTGAAACGAACACTGAAGCTTTCTTT
V: TRBV29-1
J: TRBJ1-1
D: .
size: medium-sized

CDR3: CASSGGGPVYF
DNA: TGTGCCAGCAGCGGGGGCGGGCCCGTTTACTTC
V: TRBV11-2
J: TRBJ2-1
D: .
size: medium-sized

CDR3: CASGASEQFF
DNA: TGTGCCAGCGGGGCGAGTGAGCAGTTCTTC
V: TRBV19
J: TRBJ2-1
D: .
size: few

CDR3: CASSEEAPGANTEAFF
DNA: TGTGCCAGCAGTGAGGAGGCTCCAGGGGCGAACACTGAAGCTTTCTTT
V: TRBV25-1
J: TRBJ1-1
D: .
size: medium-sized

CDR3: CATSRGRGASYEQYF
DNA: TGTGCCACCAGCAGAGGCCGGGGGGCTTCCTACGAGCAGTACTTC
V: TRBV15
J: TRBJ2-7
D: .
size: large

CDR3: CASSIGPQGARTEAFF
DNA: TGTGCCAGTAGTATAGGGCCGCAGGGGGCGCGAACTGAAGCTTTCTTT
V: TRBV19
J: TRBJ1-1
D: TRBD1
size: few

CDR3: CASSLHGSLAYEQYF
DNA: TGTGCCAGCAGTTTACATGGCAGCCTGGCCTACGAGCAGTACTTC
V: TRBV28
J: TRBJ2-7
D: .
size: medium-sized

CDR3: CASSFSGAGELFF
DNA: TGTGCCAGCAGCTTTAGTGGGGCCGGGGAGCTGTTTTTT
V: TRBV7-2
J: TRBJ2-2
D: .
size: medium-sized

CDR3: CSVLYTGELFF
DNA: TGCAGCGTTTTGTACACCGGGGAGCTGTTTTTT
V: TRBV29-1
J: TRBJ2-2
D: .
size: medium-sized

CDR3: CASSSGTGAYEQYF
DNA: TGTGCCAGTAGTTCCGGGACAGGGGCCTACGAGCAGTACTTC
V: TRBV19
J: TRBJ2-7
D: TRBD1
size: few

CDR3: CATSDLQSARPYNEQFF
DNA: TGTGCCACCAGTGATTTGCAATCGGCTCGGCCCTACAATGAGCAGTTCTTC
V: TRBV24-1
J: TRBJ2-1
D: .
size: medium-sized

CDR3: CASSLAGEYNEQFF
DNA: TGTGCCAGCAGCCTAGCGGGAGAGTACAATGAGCAGTTCTTC
V: TRBV25-1
J: TRBJ2-1
D: TRBD2
size: medium-sized

CDR3: CASSFGTGQRYEQYF
DNA: TGTGCCAGCAGCTTCGGGACAGGGCAGAGGTACGAGCAGTACTTC
V: TRBV7-3
J: TRBJ2-7
D: TRBD1
size: medium-sized

CDR3: CASSFVAGGRKNEQFF
DNA: TGTGCCAGCAGTTTTGTCGCAGGCGGGAGGAAAAATGAGCAGTTCTTC
V: TRBV27
J: TRBJ2-1
D: TRBD2
size: medium-sized

CDR3: CASSLGQEHPYERYF
DNA: TGTGCCAGTAGTTTGGGACAGGAGCATCCCTACGAGCGGTACTTC
V: TRBV28
J: TRBJ2-7
D: TRBD1
size: .

CDR3: CASSIDLAGGLYNEQFF
DNA: TGTGCCAGTAGTATAGACCTAGCGGGAGGTCTCTACAATGAGCAGTTCTTC
V: TRBV19
J: TRBJ2-1
D: TRBD2
size: medium-sized

CDR3: CASSMYSMNTEAFF
DNA: TGTGCCAGTAGTATGTATTCGATGAACACTGAAGCTTTCTTT
V: TRBV19
J: TRBJ1-1
D: .
size: medium-sized

CDR3: CASSMGLAGLYEQYF
DNA: TGTGCCAGTAGTATGGGACTAGCGGGACTCTACGAGCAGTACTTC
V: TRBV19
J: TRBJ2-7
D: TRBD2
size: .

CDR3: CASSYGGGGYEQYF
DNA: TGTGCCAGCAGTTACGGAGGGGGGGGCTACGAGCAGTACTTC
V: TRBV6-6
J: TRBJ2-7
D: .
size: medium-sized

CDR3: CASSTGTSGLNEQFF
DNA: TGTGCCAGCAGCACCGGGACTAGCGGTCTCAATGAGCAGTTCTTC
V: TRBV7-3
J: TRBJ2-1
D: TRBD2
size: medium-sized

CDR3: CASSFGTSGAYEQYF
DNA: TGTGCCAGCAGTTTCGGGACTAGCGGGGCCTACGAGCAGTACTTC
V: TRBV27
J: TRBJ2-7
D: TRBD2
size: medium-sized

CDR3: CSFPRGRSGEQFF
DNA: TGCAGCTTCCCGAGGGGCAGATCGGGTGAGCAGTTCTTC
V: TRBV29-1
J: TRBJ2-1
D: .
size: medium-sized

CDR3: CASSLVGGEETQYF
DNA: TGTGCCAGCAGTTTGGTCGGGGGAGAGGAGACCCAGTACTTC
V: TRBV27
J: TRBJ2-5
D: .
size: medium-sized

CDR3: CASRRDTEAFF
DNA: TGTGCCAGCAGGCGGGACACTGAAGCTTTCTTT
V: TRBV27
J: TRBJ1-1
D: .
size: medium-sized

CDR3: CASSPTGTYEQYF
DNA: TGTGCCAGCAGCCCGACAGGGACCTACGAGCAGTACTTC
V: TRBV5-6
J: TRBJ2-7
D: TRBD1
size: .

CDR3: CASSFARDKSYEQYF
DNA: TGTGCCAGCAGCTTTGCGCGGGACAAGTCCTACGAGCAGTACTTC
V: TRBV5-5
J: TRBJ2-7
D: .
size: large

CDR3: CASSTSYEQYF
DNA: TGTGCCAGCAGTACAAGCTACGAGCAGTACTTC
V: TRBV28
J: TRBJ2-7
D: .
size: medium-sized

CDR3: CASSFQRRGNEQFF
DNA: TGTGCCAGCAGTTTCCAGCGGAGGGGGAATGAGCAGTTCTTC
V: TRBV12-3/TRBV12-4
J: TRBJ2-1
D: .
size: medium-sized

CDR3: CASSSYRRSGNTIYF
DNA: TGTGCCAGCAGTTCTTACAGACGCTCTGGAAACACCATATATTTT
V: TRBV28
J: TRBJ1-3
D: .
size: medium-sized

CDR3: CATQGQGEISGANVLTF
DNA: TGTGCCACCCAGGGACAGGGGGAAATCTCTGGGGCCAACGTCCTGACTTTC
V: TRBV19
J: TRBJ2-6
D: TRBD1
size: medium-sized

CDR3: CASIPLVTSGRTNEQFF
DNA: TGTGCCAGCATTCCCCTGGTGACTAGCGGGCGGACCAATGAGCAGTTCTTC
V: TRBV28
J: TRBJ2-1
D: TRBD2
size: medium-sized

CDR3: CASRAGQSTDTQYF
DNA: TGTGCCAGCAGGGCAGGACAGAGCACAGATACGCAGTATTTT
V: TRBV2
J: TRBJ2-3
D: .
size: medium-sized

CDR3: CASSLLLGDEKLFF
DNA: TGTGCCAGCAGTTTATTACTGGGGGATGAAAAACTGTTTTTT
V: TRBV28
J: TRBJ1-4
D: .
size: medium-sized

CDR3: CASGVGTGAFF
DNA: TGTGCCAGCGGAGTCGGGACGGGAGCTTTCTTT
V: TRBV2
J: TRBJ1-1
D: .
size: large

CDR3: CSARGASGDRPNYEQYF
DNA: TGCAGTGCTAGAGGCGCTAGCGGGGACCGACCTAACTACGAGCAGTACTTC
V: TRBV20-1
J: TRBJ2-7
D: TRBD2
size: medium-sized

CDR3: CSARRTSDQETQYF
DNA: TGCAGTGCTAGGAGGACTAGCGATCAAGAGACCCAGTACTTC
V: TRBV20-1
J: TRBJ2-5
D: TRBD2
size: medium-sized

CDR3: CASSFSRGETEAFF
DNA: TGTGCCAGCAGTTTTTCCAGGGGAGAAACTGAAGCTTTCTTT
V: TRBV28
J: TRBJ1-1
D: .
size: medium-sized

CDR3: CASSSWTGNQPQHF
DNA: TGTGCCAGCAGTTCCTGGACAGGCAATCAGCCCCAGCATTTT
V: TRBV27
J: TRBJ1-5
D: .
size: medium-sized

CDR3: CATSDFSGYNEQFF
DNA: TGTGCCACCAGTGATTTTTCCGGGTACAATGAGCAGTTCTTC
V: TRBV24-1
J: TRBJ2-1
D: .
size: medium-sized

CDR3: CASSLYGTGNGYTF
DNA: TGTGCCAGCAGTTTATATGGGACAGGGAATGGCTACACCTTC
V: TRBV27
J: TRBJ1-2
D: TRBD1
size: large

CDR3: CASSSRAASQPQHF
DNA: TGTGCCAGCAGCTCCAGGGCAGCTTCTCAGCCCCAGCATTTT
V: TRBV7-6
J: TRBJ1-5
D: .
size: medium-sized

CDR3: CASSLNALRGNNEQFF
DNA: TGTGCCAGCAGCTTAAATGCGTTGAGGGGGAACAATGAGCAGTTCTTC
V: TRBV7-2
J: TRBJ2-1
D: .
size: medium-sized

CDR3: CASSFRGSSYEQYF
DNA: TGTGCCAGCAGTTTTCGGGGGTCCTCCTACGAGCAGTACTTC
V: TRBV28
J: TRBJ2-7
D: .
size: medium-sized

CDR3: CASSSDSLRYNEQFF
DNA: TGTGCCAGTAGCTCAGACTCCCTAAGGTACAATGAGCAGTTCTTC
V: TRBV19
J: TRBJ2-1
D: .
size: medium-sized

CDR3: CASSNEQYF
DNA: TGTGCCAGCAGTAACGAGCAGTACTTC
V: TRBV9
J: TRBJ2-7
D: .
size: medium-sized

CDR3: CASSPGASGGSYEQYF
DNA: TGTGCCAGCAGCCCCGGGGCTAGCGGGGGATCCTACGAGCAGTACTTC
V: TRBV5-5
J: TRBJ2-7
D: TRBD2
size: medium-sized

CDR3: CAWSVGGASTDTQYF
DNA: TGTGCCTGGAGTGTCGGGGGAGCTAGCACAGATACGCAGTATTTT
V: TRBV30
J: TRBJ2-3
D: .
size: few

CDR3: CSVFRTGREQFF
DNA: TGCAGCGTTTTCCGGACAGGGCGTGAGCAGTTCTTC
V: TRBV29-1
J: TRBJ2-1
D: TRBD1
size: medium-sized

CDR3: CASSQGSGLAGGPGSYNEQFF
DNA: TGTGCCAGCAGCCAAGGGTCCGGACTAGCGGGAGGGCCAGGGTCCTACAATGAGCAGTTCTTC
V: TRBV4-2
J: TRBJ2-1
D: TRBD2
size: medium-sized

CDR3: CSVAGGQGNVEQYF
DNA: TGCAGCGTTGCTGGGGGACAGGGGAATGTCGAGCAGTACTTC
V: TRBV29-1
J: TRBJ2-7
D: TRBD1
size: medium-sized